The clone carrying this TCR beta chain has a handful of counts. Unique molecular identifiers were built into the TCRbeta library. TCRdb called the PCR reads again in MiXCR, with one record for every CDR3 protein. The table lists about 610,000 distinct CDR3 sequences, 10% of them singletons, with about 4.2% in the top ten. This sample is part of a study of T-cell reconstitution after alpha-beta-depleted transplantation in children. The CDR3 has 17 amino acids. J lost 2 bases, V lost 2 bases, and 7 bases had no gene match. Germline CDR1 reads MDHEN; CDR2 reads SYDVKM. Here the sequenced sample was PBMCs from the stem cell graft donor, taken from the stem cell graft. This receptor was obtained from a human donor who donated a stem cell graft to a child with acute myeloid leukemia. J is TRBJ2-1 and V is TRBV28; 9 bases are a match to TRBD2. This CDR3 is CASSLGPGTSPYNEQFF. In DNA form, the CDR3 reads TGTGCCAGCAGTTTAGGGCCCGGGACTAGCCCCTACAATGAGCAGTTCTTC.